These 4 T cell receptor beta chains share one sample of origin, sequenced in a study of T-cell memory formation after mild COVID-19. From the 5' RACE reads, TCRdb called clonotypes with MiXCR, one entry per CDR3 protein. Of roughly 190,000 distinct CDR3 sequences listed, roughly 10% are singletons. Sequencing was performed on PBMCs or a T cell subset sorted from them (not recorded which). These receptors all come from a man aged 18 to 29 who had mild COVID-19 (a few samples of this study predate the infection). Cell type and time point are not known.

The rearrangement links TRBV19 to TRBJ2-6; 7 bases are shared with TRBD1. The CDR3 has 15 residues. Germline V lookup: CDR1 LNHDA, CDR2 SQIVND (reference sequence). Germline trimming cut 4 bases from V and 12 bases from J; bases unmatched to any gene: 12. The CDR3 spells CASSTPGQPLLVLTF. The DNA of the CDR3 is TGTGCCAGTAGTACCCCGGGACAGCCACTGCTCGTCCTGACTTTC.

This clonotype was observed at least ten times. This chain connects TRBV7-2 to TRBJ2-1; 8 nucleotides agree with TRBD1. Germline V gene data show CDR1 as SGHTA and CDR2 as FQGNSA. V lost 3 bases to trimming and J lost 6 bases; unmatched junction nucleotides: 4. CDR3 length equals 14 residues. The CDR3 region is CASSLDQGANEQFF. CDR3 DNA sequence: TGTGCCAGCAGCTTGGACCAGGGGGCCAATGAGCAGTTCTTC.

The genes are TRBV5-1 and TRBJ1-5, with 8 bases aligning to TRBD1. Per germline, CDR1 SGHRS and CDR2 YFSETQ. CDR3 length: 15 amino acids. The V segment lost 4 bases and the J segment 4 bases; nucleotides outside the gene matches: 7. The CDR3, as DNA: TGCGCCAGCAGCGCGTCAGGGGGCCGGAATCAGCCCCAGCATTTT. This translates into CASSASGGRNQPQHF.

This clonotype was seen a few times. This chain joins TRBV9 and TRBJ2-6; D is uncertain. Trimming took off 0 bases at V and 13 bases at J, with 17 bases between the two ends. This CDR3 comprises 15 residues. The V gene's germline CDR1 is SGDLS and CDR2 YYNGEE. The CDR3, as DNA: TGTGCCAGCAGCGTAGCTACGGAATACGCCTGGGTCCTGACTTTC. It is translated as CASSVATEYAWVLTF.